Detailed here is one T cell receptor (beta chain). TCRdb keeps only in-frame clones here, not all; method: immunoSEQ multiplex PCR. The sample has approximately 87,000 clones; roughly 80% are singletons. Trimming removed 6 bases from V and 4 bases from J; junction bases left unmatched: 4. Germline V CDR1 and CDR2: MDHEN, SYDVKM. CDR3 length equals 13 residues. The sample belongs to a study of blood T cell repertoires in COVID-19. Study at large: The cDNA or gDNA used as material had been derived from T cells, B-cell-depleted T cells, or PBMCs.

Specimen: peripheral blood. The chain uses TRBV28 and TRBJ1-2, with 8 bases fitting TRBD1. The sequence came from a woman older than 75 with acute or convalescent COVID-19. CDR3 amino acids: CASRTGTGYGYTF. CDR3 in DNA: TGTGCCAGCAGGACCGGGACAGGCTATGGCTACACCTTC.